Listed below are T cell receptor beta chains from one sample, sequenced in a study of T-cell reconstitution after alpha-beta-depleted transplantation in children. Via MiXCR, TCRdb re-called the PCR reads, giving one row per CDR3 protein. This sample has nearly 350,000 distinct CDR3 sequences, with roughly 15% found just once. Sequenced here: PBMCs, mostly from graft donor cells, sampled 360 days after TCRalphabeta/CD19-depleted stem cell transplant. These receptors all stem from a male patient aged 2 to 10 who had a stem cell transplant for acute lymphoblastic leukemia, so the T cells may come from the graft donor. Both conserved end residues are part of each CDR3. The D gene is left open where the match is weak. Rows give clone size only sometimes, using once, few, many, or a class for an expanded clone.

D,V,J,size,CDR3,DNA
NA,TRBV7-2,TRBJ2-5,few,CASSLWLVETQYF,TGTGCCAGCAGCTTGTGGCTCGTCGAGACCCAGTACTTC
NA,TRBV12-3/TRBV12-4,TRBJ1-6,many,CASSPSSYNSPLHF,TGTGCCAGCAGTCCGAGCTCCTATAATTCACCCCTCCACTTT
NA,TRBV5-1,TRBJ2-1,few,CASSLREENEQFF,TGCGCCAGCAGCCTCAGGGAGGAGAATGAGCAGTTCTTC
NA,TRBV15,TRBJ2-3,NA,CATSRGFSTDTQYF,TGTGCCACCAGCCGAGGGTTTAGCACAGATACGCAGTATTTT
NA,TRBV28,TRBJ2-4,NA,CASSPGVVKNIQYF,TGTGCCAGCAGCCCCGGGGTAGTCAAAAACATTCAGTACTTC
TRBD2,TRBV30,TRBJ2-3,few,CAGETSGSSDTQYF,TGTGCCGGGGAAACTAGCGGGAGCTCAGATACGCAGTATTTT
NA,TRBV5-4,TRBJ2-7,few,CASSSRTGTAREQYF,TGTGCCAGCAGCTCCCGAACCGGGACGGCTAGGGAGCAGTACTTC
TRBD1,TRBV12-3/TRBV12-4,TRBJ2-7,few,CASSLPGQGEYGSYEQYF,TGTGCCAGCAGTCTCCCGGGACAGGGGGAGTACGGTTCCTACGAGCAGTACTTC
NA,TRBV10-3,TRBJ2-7,NA,CAISGGGGSYEQYF,TGTGCCATCAGTGGGGGAGGCGGCTCCTACGAGCAGTACTTC
TRBD1,TRBV29-1,TRBJ1-1,NA,CSVENPTGYSTEAFF,TGCAGCGTCGAGAACCCGACAGGGTACTCCACTGAAGCTTTCTTT
TRBD2,TRBV7-2,TRBJ2-7,few,CASRLTSGSYEQYF,TGTGCCAGCAGACTGACTAGCGGAAGCTACGAGCAGTACTTC
NA,TRBV6-1,TRBJ2-1,few,CAIKRSKVDEQFF,TGTGCCATAAAACGGTCGAAGGTCGATGAGCAGTTCTTC
TRBD1,TRBV10-3,TRBJ1-2,NA,CATRQGNGYTF,TGTGCCACCCGACAGGGAAACGGCTACACCTTC
TRBD1,TRBV4-1,TRBJ2-2,NA,CASSQDRANRGRTGELFF,TGCGCCAGCAGCCAAGATAGAGCGAACAGGGGGCGAACCGGGGAGCTGTTTTTT
NA,TRBV7-2,TRBJ2-7,many,CASSPRDPYEQYF,TGTGCCAGCAGCCCTAGGGACCCCTACGAGCAGTACTTC
NA,TRBV29-1,TRBJ2-1,few,CSVEELSNEQFF,TGCAGCGTTGAAGAATTGAGCAATGAGCAGTTCTTC
NA,TRBV20-1,TRBJ2-3,few,CSAGSTDTQYF,TGCAGTGCCGGGAGCACAGATACGCAGTATTTT
NA,TRBV6-2/TRBV6-3,TRBJ2-7,NA,CASSLLGQFVDYEQYF,TGTGCCAGCAGTTTACTCGGCCAGTTCGTCGACTACGAGCAGTACTTC
NA,TRBV6-1,TRBJ2-1,NA,CASTRLVQNEQFF,TGTGCCAGCACCCGACTAGTTCAGAATGAGCAGTTCTTC
TRBD2,TRBV11-2,TRBJ2-1,few,CASSFGLAGGPLFIDEQFF,TGTGCCAGCAGCTTTGGACTAGCGGGAGGCCCACTTTTCATCGATGAGCAGTTCTTC
TRBD2,TRBV18,TRBJ2-5,NA,CASSASGIGETQYF,TGTGCCAGCTCAGCCAGCGGGATCGGGGAGACCCAGTACTTC
TRBD1,TRBV27,TRBJ2-7,many,CASSLITGTAYEQYF,TGTGCCAGCAGCCTAATTACCGGGACAGCGTACGAGCAGTACTTC
TRBD2,TRBV7-6,TRBJ2-1,NA,CASSLNREDNEQFF,TGTGCCAGCAGCTTAAATCGGGAGGACAATGAGCAGTTCTTC
TRBD1,TRBV6-1,TRBJ2-4,few,CASSEPDRENIQYF,TGTGCCAGCAGTGAGCCGGACAGGGAAAACATTCAGTACTTC
TRBD2,TRBV4-3,TRBJ2-5,once,CASSQGLAVTQETQYF,TGCGCCAGCAGCCAGGGACTAGCGGTTACTCAAGAGACCCAGTACTTC
TRBD1,TRBV20-1,TRBJ2-1,NA,CSATPGRQGEQFF,TGCAGTGCTACCCCGGGGCGACAGGGCGAGCAGTTCTTC
NA,TRBV5-1,TRBJ2-1,NA,CASSLLSSVNEQFF,TGCGCCAGCAGCTTGTTGTCTAGCGTCAATGAGCAGTTCTTC
NA,TRBV10-2,TRBJ2-1,NA,CASGSRTYNEQFF,TGCGCCAGCGGCTCTAGAACCTACAATGAGCAGTTCTTC
NA,TRBV4-3,TRBJ2-7,NA,CASSQVKLSPFDGYEQYF,TGCGCCAGCAGCCAAGTCAAGTTATCGCCTTTTGACGGTTACGAGCAGTACTTC
NA,TRBV24-1,TRBJ2-1,NA,CATVDSPGGEQFF,TGTGCCACGGTTGACAGCCCTGGAGGTGAGCAGTTCTTC
NA,TRBV18,TRBJ2-7,many,CASSPRDIHSYEQYF,TGTGCCAGCTCACCACGGGACATCCACTCCTACGAGCAGTACTTC
NA,TRBV28,TRBJ1-5,few,CASSLGTTLLDSFWEAHF,TGTGCCAGCAGTTTAGGCACGACCCTCTTAGACTCCTTTTGGGAGGCGCATTTT
NA,TRBV12-3/TRBV12-4,TRBJ1-2,few,CASSSQGLNYGYTF,TGTGCCAGCAGTTCGCAGGGCCTCAACTATGGCTACACCTTC
NA,TRBV18,TRBJ2-1,NA,CASSLLGFGAINEQFF,TGTGCCAGCTCACTACTGGGTTTCGGGGCGATCAATGAGCAGTTCTTC
NA,TRBV14,TRBJ1-1,few,CASSQEQWIDTEAFF,TGTGCCAGCAGCCAAGAGCAGTGGATTGACACTGAAGCTTTCTTT
NA,TRBV29-1,TRBJ1-1,few,CSVEALEAFF,TGCAGCGTTGAAGCCCTTGAAGCTTTCTTT
NA,TRBV20-1,TRBJ1-5,many,CGAMGPNQPQHF,TGCGGGGCTATGGGGCCCAATCAGCCCCAGCATTTT
NA,TRBV12-3/TRBV12-4,TRBJ1-2,NA,CASSWGVDYYYGYTF,TGTGCCAGCAGTTGGGGAGTGGATTACTACTATGGCTACACCTTC
NA,TRBV9,TRBJ2-7,many,CASSVAGYGYEQYF,TGTGCCAGCAGCGTAGCGGGATACGGCTACGAGCAGTACTTC
TRBD1,TRBV12-3/TRBV12-4,TRBJ2-7,NA,CASSFPGQGLNEQYF,TGTGCCAGCAGTTTCCCGGGACAGGGATTAAACGAGCAGTACTTC
NA,TRBV19,TRBJ2-1,NA,CASKSLGGIPDNEQFF,TGTGCCAGTAAATCGTTGGGCGGGATCCCCGACAATGAGCAGTTCTTC
NA,TRBV12-3/TRBV12-4,TRBJ2-1,few,CASSHSGGAYNEQFF,TGTGCCAGCAGCCATAGCGGAGGGGCATACAATGAGCAGTTCTTC
NA,TRBV19,TRBJ2-1,many,CASSIASVGEQFF,TGTGCCAGTAGTATAGCGTCCGTCGGTGAGCAGTTCTTC
NA,TRBV7-6,TRBJ1-3,NA,CASSLSPGNSGNTIYF,TGTGCCAGCAGCTTATCGCCGGGGAACTCTGGAAACACCATATATTTT
TRBD2,TRBV4-2,TRBJ2-1,NA,CASSQAGTSASSYNEQFF,TGTGCCAGCAGCCAAGCGGGGACTAGCGCGAGCTCCTACAATGAGCAGTTCTTC
NA,TRBV9,TRBJ2-7,NA,CASSASGSTYEQYF,TGTGCCAGCAGCGCTTCAGGGAGTACCTACGAGCAGTACTTC
TRBD1,TRBV25-1,TRBJ2-2,NA,CASSGRTGGPIANTGELFF,TGTGCCAGCTCGGGGCGGACAGGGGGCCCAATTGCAAACACCGGGGAGCTGTTTTTT
NA,TRBV3-1,TRBJ1-2,few,CASSQGVGTINYGYTF,TGTGCCAGCAGCCAAGGGGTCGGGACGATCAACTATGGCTACACCTTC
NA,TRBV10-3,TRBJ2-2,NA,CANRGGANTGELFF,TGTGCCAACCGGGGAGGAGCGAACACCGGGGAGCTGTTTTTT
TRBD1,TRBV28,TRBJ1-5,few,CASRRRQGPRGNQPQHF,TGTGCCAGCAGGCGTAGACAGGGGCCCCGGGGCAATCAGCCCCAGCATTTT
NA,TRBV20-1,TRBJ1-2,NA,CSARDGRTGYGYTF,TGCAGTGCTAGAGATGGTAGGACTGGTTATGGCTACACCTTC
NA,TRBV20-1,TRBJ2-4,many,CRDTPKNIQYF,TGCAGGGACACACCAAAAAACATTCAGTACTTC
TRBD2,TRBV11-1,TRBJ2-7,many,CASSTGLALTYEQYF,TGTGCCAGCAGCACAGGACTAGCACTGACCTACGAGCAGTACTTC
NA,TRBV20-1,TRBJ2-1,many,CSARDGRSYNEQFF,TGCAGTGCTAGAGATGGGCGTTCTTACAATGAGCAGTTCTTC
NA,TRBV4-2,TRBJ2-5,NA,CASSVPGSYGPETQYF,TGTGCCAGCAGCGTACCAGGGTCCTATGGCCCAGAGACCCAGTACTTC